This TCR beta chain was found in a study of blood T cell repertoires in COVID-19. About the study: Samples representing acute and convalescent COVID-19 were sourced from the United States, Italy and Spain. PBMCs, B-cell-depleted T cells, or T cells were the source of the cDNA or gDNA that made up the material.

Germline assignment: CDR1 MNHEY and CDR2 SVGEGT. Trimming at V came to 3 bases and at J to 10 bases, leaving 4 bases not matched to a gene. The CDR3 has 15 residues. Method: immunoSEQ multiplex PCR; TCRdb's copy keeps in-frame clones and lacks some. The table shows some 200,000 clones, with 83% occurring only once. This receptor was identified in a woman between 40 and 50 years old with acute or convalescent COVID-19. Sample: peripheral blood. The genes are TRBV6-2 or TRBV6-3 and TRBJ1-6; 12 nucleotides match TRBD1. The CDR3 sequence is CASSYRDRGHSPLHF. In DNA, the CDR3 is TGTGCCAGCAGTTATCGGGACAGGGGGCACTCACCCCTCCACTTT.